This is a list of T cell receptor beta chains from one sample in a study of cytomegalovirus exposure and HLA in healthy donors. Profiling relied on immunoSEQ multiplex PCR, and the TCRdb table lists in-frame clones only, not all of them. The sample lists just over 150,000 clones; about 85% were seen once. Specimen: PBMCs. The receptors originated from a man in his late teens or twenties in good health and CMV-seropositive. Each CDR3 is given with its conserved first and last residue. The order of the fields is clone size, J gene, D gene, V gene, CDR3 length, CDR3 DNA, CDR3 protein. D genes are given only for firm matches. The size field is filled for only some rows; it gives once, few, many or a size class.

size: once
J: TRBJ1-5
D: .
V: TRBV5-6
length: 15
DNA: TGTGCCAGCAGCTTGCGGGGGGTTAGCAATCAGCCCCAGCATTTT
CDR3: CASSLRGVSNQPQHF

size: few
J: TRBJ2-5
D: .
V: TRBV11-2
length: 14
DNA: TGTGCCAGCAGCCATGGACAGCACCAAGAGACCCAGTACTTC
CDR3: CASSHGQHQETQYF

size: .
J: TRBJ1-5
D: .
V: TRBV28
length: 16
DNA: TGTGCCAGCAGTTTATTGGTGGCAGGATTCAATCAGCCCCAGCATTTT
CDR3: CASSLLVAGFNQPQHF

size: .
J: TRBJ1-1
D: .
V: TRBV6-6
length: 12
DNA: TGTGCCAGCAGTTTCGGTCCCCCTGAAGCTTTCTTT
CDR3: CASSFGPPEAFF

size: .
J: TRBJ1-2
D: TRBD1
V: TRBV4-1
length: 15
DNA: TGCGCCAGCAGCCAATCCCCGGGGACAGCCTATGGCTACACCTTC
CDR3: CASSQSPGTAYGYTF

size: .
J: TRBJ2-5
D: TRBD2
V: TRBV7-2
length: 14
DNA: TGTGCCAGCAGCCCAGGGAGGGTCCAAGAGACCCAGTACTTC
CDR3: CASSPGRVQETQYF

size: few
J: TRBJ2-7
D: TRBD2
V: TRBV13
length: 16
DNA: TGTGCCAGCAGCCAGATACTAGCGGGGAACCCCTACGAGCAGTACTTC
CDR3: CASSQILAGNPYEQYF

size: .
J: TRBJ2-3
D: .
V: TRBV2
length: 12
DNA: TGTGCCACAGGGTCCGGCACAGATACGCAGTATTTT
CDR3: CATGSGTDTQYF

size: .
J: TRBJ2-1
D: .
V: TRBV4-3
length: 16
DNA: TGCGCCAGCAGCCAAGAATTCAGCGGCACCTACAATGAGCAGTTCTTC
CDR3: CASSQEFSGTYNEQFF

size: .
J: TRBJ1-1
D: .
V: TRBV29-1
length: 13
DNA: TGCAGCGTTTCGGACAGAATGAACACTGAAGCTTTCTTT
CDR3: CSVSDRMNTEAFF

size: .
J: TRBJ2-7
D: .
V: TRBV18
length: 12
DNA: TGTGCCAGCTCACGACAGGCATCGGAGCAGTACTTC
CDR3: CASSRQASEQYF

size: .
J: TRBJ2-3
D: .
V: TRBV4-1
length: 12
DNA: TGCGCCAGCAGCCAAGCGGAGGATACGCAGTATTTT
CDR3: CASSQAEDTQYF

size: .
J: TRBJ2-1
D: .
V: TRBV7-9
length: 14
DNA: TGTGCCAGCAGCTTACTTCCTAGCGCTAATGAGCAGTTCTTC
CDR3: CASSLLPSANEQFF

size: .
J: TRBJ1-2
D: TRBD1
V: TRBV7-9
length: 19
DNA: TGTGCCAGCAGCTCTCCTAGGGAGACAGGGGCCACAAATTCGTATGGCTACACCTTC
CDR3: CASSSPRETGATNSYGYTF

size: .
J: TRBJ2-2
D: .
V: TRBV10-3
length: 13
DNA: TGTGCCATCAGTGAACGCAGCACCGGGGAGCTGTTTTTT
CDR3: CAISERSTGELFF

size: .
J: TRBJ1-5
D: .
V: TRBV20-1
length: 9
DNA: TGCAGTACAGGGCAGCCCCAGCATTTT
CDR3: CSTGQPQHF

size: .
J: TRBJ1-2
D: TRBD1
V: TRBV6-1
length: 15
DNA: TGTGCCGCCGGGACAGGGGTGGGGGGAATCTATGGCTACACCTTC
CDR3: CAAGTGVGGIYGYTF

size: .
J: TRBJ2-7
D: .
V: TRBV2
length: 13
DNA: TGTGCCAGCAGTAAAGACTTGTCCTACGAGCAGTACTTC
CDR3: CASSKDLSYEQYF

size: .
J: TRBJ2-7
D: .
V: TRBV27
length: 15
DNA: TGTGCCAGCAGTTTAATGGACTCGAGCTCCTACGAGCAGTACTTC
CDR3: CASSLMDSSSYEQYF

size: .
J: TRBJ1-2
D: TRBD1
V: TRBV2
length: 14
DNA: TGTGCCAGCAGTGAAGCGAGACAGGGCAATGGCTACACCTTC
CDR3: CASSEARQGNGYTF

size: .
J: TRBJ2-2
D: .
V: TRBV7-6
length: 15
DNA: TGTGCCAGCAGCTTAGCTGAGGCGGGCACCGGGGAGCTGTTTTTT
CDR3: CASSLAEAGTGELFF

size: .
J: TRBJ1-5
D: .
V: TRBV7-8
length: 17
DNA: TGTGCCAGCAGCAAAGGGGGGGGTCTTGGTAGCAATCAGCCCCAGCATTTT
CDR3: CASSKGGGLGSNQPQHF

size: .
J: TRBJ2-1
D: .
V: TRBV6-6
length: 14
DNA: TGTGCCAGCAGTTATCCGCTAACAGGGAATGAGCAGTTCTTC
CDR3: CASSYPLTGNEQFF

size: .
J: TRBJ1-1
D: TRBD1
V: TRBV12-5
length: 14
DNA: TGTGCTAGTGGTTCGACAGGGGCGAGCGCTGAAGCTTTCTTT
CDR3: CASGSTGASAEAFF

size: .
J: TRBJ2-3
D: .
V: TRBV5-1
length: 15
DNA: TGCGCCAGCAGCTCAGACAGGACAAGCACAGATACGCAGTATTTT
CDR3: CASSSDRTSTDTQYF

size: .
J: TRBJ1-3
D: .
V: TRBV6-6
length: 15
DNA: TGTGCCAGCACCTTAGACAAGAGCTCTGGAAACACCATATATTTT
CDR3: CASTLDKSSGNTIYF

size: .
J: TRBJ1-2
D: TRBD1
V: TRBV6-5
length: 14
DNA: TGTGCCAGCAAACGGGACAGGGGCTTGTTCGGCTACACCTTC
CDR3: CASKRDRGLFGYTF

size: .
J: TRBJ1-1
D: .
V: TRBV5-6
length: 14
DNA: TGTGCCAGCAGCTTGGGGCCATCTAACACTGAAGCTTTCTTT
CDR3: CASSLGPSNTEAFF

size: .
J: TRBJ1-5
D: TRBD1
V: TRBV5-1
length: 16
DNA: TGCGCCACCGCGGACAGGGCCCAGTTCGTAGATCAGCCCCAGCATTTT
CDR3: CATADRAQFVDQPQHF

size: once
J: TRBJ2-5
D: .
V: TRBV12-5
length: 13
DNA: TGTGCTAGTGGTTTGGGACTCCAAGAGACCCAGTACTTC
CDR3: CASGLGLQETQYF

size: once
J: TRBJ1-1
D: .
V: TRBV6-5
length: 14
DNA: TGTGCCAGCAGTCCACGGAACTTTTTTGGGGGGGCTTTCTTT
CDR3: CASSPRNFFGGAFF

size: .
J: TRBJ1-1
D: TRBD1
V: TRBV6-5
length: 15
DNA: TGTGCCAGCAGTTCCATTCACAGGGGCCCGGCTGAAGCTTTCTTT
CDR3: CASSSIHRGPAEAFF

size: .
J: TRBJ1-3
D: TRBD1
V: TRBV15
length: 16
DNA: TGTGCCACCAGCGGGAAACAGGGGGCGCCCGGAAACACCATATATTTT
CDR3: CATSGKQGAPGNTIYF

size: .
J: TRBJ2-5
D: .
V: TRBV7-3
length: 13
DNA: TGTGCCGAGGGGACTTCCACCGAAGAGACCCAGTACTTC
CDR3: CAEGTSTEETQYF

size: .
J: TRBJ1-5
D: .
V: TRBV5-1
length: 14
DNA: TGCGCCAGCAGCTCCGGGACAACTCCTCAGCCCCAGCATTTT
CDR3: CASSSGTTPQPQHF

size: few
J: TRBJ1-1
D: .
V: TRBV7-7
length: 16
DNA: TGTGCCAGCAGCCGCCAGAACAGAGAAGATGACGCTGAAGCTTTCTTT
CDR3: CASSRQNREDDAEAFF

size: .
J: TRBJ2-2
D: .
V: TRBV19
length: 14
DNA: TGTGCCTCCGCAATAGAGTTGCAAACCGGGGAGCTGTTTTTT
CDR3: CASAIELQTGELFF

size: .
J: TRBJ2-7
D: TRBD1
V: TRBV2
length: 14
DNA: TGTGCCAGCAGCCAACAGGGGGGCCCCTACGAGCAGTACTTC
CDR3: CASSQQGGPYEQYF

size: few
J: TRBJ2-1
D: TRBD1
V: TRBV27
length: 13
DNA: TGTGCCAGCAGTTTTGGACAGGGCAATGAGCAGTTCTTC
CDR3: CASSFGQGNEQFF

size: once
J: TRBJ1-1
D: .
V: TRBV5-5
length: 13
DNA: TGTGCCAGCAGCCTGACCCGGAGCACTGAAGCTTTCTTT
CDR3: CASSLTRSTEAFF

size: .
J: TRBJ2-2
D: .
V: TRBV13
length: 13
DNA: TGTGCCAGCAGCTTGGGAGGCACCGGGGAGCTGTTTTTT
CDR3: CASSLGGTGELFF

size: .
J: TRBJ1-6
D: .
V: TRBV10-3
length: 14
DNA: TGTGCCATCAGTGAGGAGGAGCTGGATTCACCCCTCCACTTT
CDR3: CAISEEELDSPLHF

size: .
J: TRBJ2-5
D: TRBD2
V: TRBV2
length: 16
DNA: TGTGCCAGCAGTGAAGGATTTGCGGGGGGGAAAGAGACCCAGTACTTC
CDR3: CASSEGFAGGKETQYF

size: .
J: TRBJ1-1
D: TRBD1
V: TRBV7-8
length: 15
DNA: TGTGCCAGCAGCTTACGACAGGGGAGGAACACTGAAGCTTTCTTT
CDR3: CASSLRQGRNTEAFF

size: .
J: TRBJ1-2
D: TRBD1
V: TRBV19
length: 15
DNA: TGTGCCAGTAGTGGCAGACAGGGGGCGAACTATGGCTACACCTTC
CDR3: CASSGRQGANYGYTF

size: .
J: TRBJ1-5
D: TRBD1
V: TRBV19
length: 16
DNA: TGTGCCAGTAGTAAAGGACAGGCGTACGGCAATCAGCCCCAGCATTTT
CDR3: CASSKGQAYGNQPQHF

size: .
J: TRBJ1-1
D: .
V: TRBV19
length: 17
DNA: TGTGCCAGTAGTATTCTCGTGTATGGCCCCCGGAACACTGAAGCTTTCTTT
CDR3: CASSILVYGPRNTEAFF

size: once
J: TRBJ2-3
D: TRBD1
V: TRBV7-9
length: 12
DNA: TGTGCCAGCAGCTTACCGACAGGGGTCAAAGATTTT
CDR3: CASSLPTGVKDF

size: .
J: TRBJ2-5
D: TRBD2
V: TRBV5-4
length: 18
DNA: TGTGCCAGCAGCTTGGGGGGACTAGCGGGGAGGACTCAAGAGACCCAGTACTTC
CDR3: CASSLGGLAGRTQETQYF

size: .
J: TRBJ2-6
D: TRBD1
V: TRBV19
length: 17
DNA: TGTGCCAGTTGCGCAGGGGGCGCCCTCTCTGGGGCCAACGTCCTGACTTTC
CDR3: CASCAGGALSGANVLTF

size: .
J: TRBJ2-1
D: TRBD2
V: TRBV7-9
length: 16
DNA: TGTGCCAGCAGCCCTAGCGGGGGGGGAACCTACAATGAGCAGTTCTTC
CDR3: CASSPSGGGTYNEQFF

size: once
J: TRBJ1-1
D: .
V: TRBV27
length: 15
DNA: TGTGCCAGCAGTATAAACAGGGTGGGTAACACTGAAGCTTTCTTT
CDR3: CASSINRVGNTEAFF

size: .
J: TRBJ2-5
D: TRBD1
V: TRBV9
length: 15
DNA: TGTGCCAGCAGCGAGGGACAGAACTCTCAAGAGACCCAGTACTTC
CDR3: CASSEGQNSQETQYF

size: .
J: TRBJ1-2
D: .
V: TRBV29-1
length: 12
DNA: TGCAGCGTTGAGGACAGACTTCAGTGCTACACCTTC
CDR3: CSVEDRLQCYTF